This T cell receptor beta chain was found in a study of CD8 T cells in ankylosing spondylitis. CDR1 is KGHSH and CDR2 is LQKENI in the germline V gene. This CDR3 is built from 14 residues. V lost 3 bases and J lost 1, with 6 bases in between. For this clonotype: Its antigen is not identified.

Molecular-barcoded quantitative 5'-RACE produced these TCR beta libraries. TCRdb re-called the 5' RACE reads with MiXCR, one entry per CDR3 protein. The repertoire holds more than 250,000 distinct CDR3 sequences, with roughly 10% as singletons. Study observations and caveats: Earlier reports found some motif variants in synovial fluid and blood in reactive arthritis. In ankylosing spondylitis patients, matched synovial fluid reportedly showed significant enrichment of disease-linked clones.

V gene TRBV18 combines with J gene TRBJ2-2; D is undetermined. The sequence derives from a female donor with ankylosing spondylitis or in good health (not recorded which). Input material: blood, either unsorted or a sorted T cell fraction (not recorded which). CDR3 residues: CASSPAVNTGELFF. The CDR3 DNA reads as TGTGCCAGCTCACCCGCAGTGAACACCGGGGAGCTGTTTTTT.